The rows below give T cell receptor beta chains drawn from one sample of a study of shared clonotypes between healthy human individuals. Sequencing was performed with immunoSEQ multiplex PCR; in TCRdb, only in-frame clones are kept and a portion is missing. The sample includes about 640,000 clones, about two thirds of them seen just once. The sequenced sample was memory CD4+ T cells sorted from blood. Receptors were obtained from a woman in her 30s in good health. Each CDR3 is given with its conserved first and last residue. Each record gives: clone size, J gene, V gene, D gene, CDR3 protein, CDR3 DNA. A D gene is named only where the DNA matches it firmly. Not all rows give a size; the values are once, few, many and, for expanded clones, a class.

once	TRBJ2-1	TRBV14	TRBD1	CASSQRGLGYNEQFF	TGTGCCAGCAGCCAAAGGGGGCTGGGTTACAATGAGCAGTTCTTC
NA	TRBJ2-7	TRBV18	NA	CASSPSSAPSYEQYF	TGTGCCAGCTCACCGTCTAGCGCACCGTCCTACGAGCAGTACTTC
NA	TRBJ2-5	TRBV5-5	TRBD1	CASGPTGAQETQYF	TGTGCCAGCGGCCCAACAGGGGCCCAAGAGACCCAGTACTTC
NA	TRBJ2-5	TRBV4-2	NA	CASSLAGVYQETQYF	TGTGCCAGCAGCTTGGCCGGGGTGTACCAAGAGACCCAGTACTTC
few	TRBJ2-7	TRBV23-1	NA	CASSQKRDKTSYEQYF	TGCGCCAGCAGTCAAAAGCGTGACAAGACCTCCTACGAGCAGTACTTC
NA	TRBJ2-3	TRBV2	TRBD2	CASRGLAGKADTQYF	TGTGCCAGCAGAGGACTAGCGGGAAAGGCAGATACGCAGTATTTT
NA	TRBJ2-6	TRBV5-8	TRBD2	CASSSGWGGSGANVLTF	TGTGCCAGCAGCTCAGGGTGGGGAGGGTCTGGGGCCAACGTCCTGACTTTC
NA	TRBJ1-1	TRBV28	NA	CASSLLGEHTEAFF	TGTGCCAGCAGTTTACTAGGGGAGCACACTGAAGCTTTCTTT
NA	TRBJ2-1	TRBV30	TRBD2	CAWSSSGREQFF	TGTGCCTGGAGTTCGAGCGGGAGAGAGCAGTTCTTC
NA	TRBJ2-4	TRBV5-1	TRBD2	CASSLTHSGSLNIQYF	TGCGCCAGCAGCTTGACCCATAGCGGGAGTTTAAACATTCAGTACTTC
NA	TRBJ1-2	TRBV28	NA	CASSQSKGYTF	TGTGCCAGCAGTCAATCAAAGGGCTACACCTTC
NA	TRBJ1-5	TRBV7-9	TRBD1	CASSFGQGKIDQPQHF	TGTGCCAGCAGCTTCGGACAGGGGAAGATCGATCAGCCCCAGCATTTT
NA	TRBJ1-5	TRBV30	NA	CAWSVHGEQPQHF	TGTGCCTGGAGTGTACACGGGGAGCAGCCCCAGCATTTT
NA	TRBJ2-3	TRBV29-1	TRBD2	CSVGEGSGRKTDTQYF	TGCAGCGTTGGGGAGGGGAGCGGGAGGAAGACAGATACGCAGTATTTT
many	TRBJ2-7	TRBV28	TRBD1	CASSPHGTGLYEQYF	TGTGCCAGCAGTCCGCACGGGACAGGGCTCTACGAGCAGTACTTC
NA	TRBJ1-5	TRBV28	TRBD1	CASSSDRGDQPQHF	TGTGCCAGCAGCTCGGACAGGGGCGATCAGCCCCAGCATTTT
NA	TRBJ2-7	TRBV6-6	TRBD2	CASSFTGTSGSYEQYF	TGTGCCAGCAGTTTCACCGGGACTAGCGGCTCCTACGAGCAGTACTTC
NA	TRBJ2-5	TRBV7-2	TRBD2	CASLLAGVRETQYF	TGTGCCAGTTTACTAGCGGGAGTAAGGGAGACCCAGTACTTC
NA	TRBJ1-1	TRBV7-8	NA	CASSLDLGRVNTEAFF	TGTGCCAGCAGCTTAGACCTGGGGCGGGTGAACACTGAAGCTTTCTTT
NA	TRBJ1-4	TRBV29-1	TRBD1	CSVRGQNEKLFF	TGCAGCGTTAGGGGACAGAATGAAAAACTGTTTTTT
NA	TRBJ1-2	TRBV6-1	TRBD1	CASSERQGLGYTF	TGTGCCAGCAGTGAGAGACAGGGTTTGGGCTACACCTTC
NA	TRBJ1-6	TRBV27	NA	CASSLDEGLNSPLHF	TGTGCCAGCAGTTTAGATGAGGGGTTAAATTCACCCCTCCACTTT
many	TRBJ2-7	TRBV5-1	TRBD2	CASSRTGTSGSYEQYF	TGCGCCAGCAGCCGAACCGGGACTAGCGGCTCCTACGAGCAGTACTTC
NA	TRBJ2-1	TRBV20-1	NA	CSKGLTGEQFF	TGCTCTAAGGGGTTGACGGGTGAGCAGTTCTTC
NA	TRBJ2-1	TRBV7-2	NA	CASSSPWRQTREQFF	TGTGCCAGCAGCTCCCCTTGGCGGCAGACCCGTGAGCAGTTCTTC
NA	TRBJ2-2	TRBV7-9	TRBD1	CASSTRDRGNTGELFF	TGTGCCAGCAGCACAAGGGACAGGGGTAACACCGGGGAGCTGTTTTTT
NA	TRBJ1-6	TRBV2	NA	CASRVDSPLHF	TGTGCCAGCAGGGTTGATTCACCCCTCCACTTT
NA	TRBJ1-5	TRBV6-6	NA	CASDIGQGGNQPQHF	TGTGCCAGCGACATAGGGCAGGGAGGAAATCAGCCCCAGCATTTT
NA	TRBJ2-2	TRBV11-2	NA	CASIRQGGWAGELFF	TGTGCCAGCATCCGGCAGGGGGGATGGGCCGGGGAGCTGTTTTTT
NA	TRBJ1-1	TRBV5-8	NA	CASSLGVGRGGDTEAFF	TGTGCCAGCAGCTTGGGTGTTGGTAGGGGCGGAGACACTGAAGCTTTCTTT
NA	TRBJ2-2	TRBV5-8	TRBD2	CASSHGTFGLAGAPGELFF	TGTGCCAGCAGCCACGGGACCTTCGGACTAGCGGGAGCCCCCGGGGAGCTGTTTTTT
NA	TRBJ2-1	TRBV21-1	NA	CASINRGTYNEQFF	TGTGCCAGCATTAACCGCGGGACCTACAATGAGCAGTTCTTC
NA	TRBJ1-2	TRBV6-5	NA	CASREHREGDGYTF	TGTGCCAGCAGAGAACACAGGGAAGGCGATGGCTACACCTTC
few	TRBJ2-3	TRBV18	NA	CASSPRAESTDTQYF	TGTGCCAGCTCCCCTCGGGCAGAGAGCACAGATACGCAGTATTTT
few	TRBJ2-7	TRBV28	NA	CASSSGSSYEQYF	TGTGCCAGCAGTTCAGGGTCGTCCTACGAGCAGTACTTC
NA	TRBJ1-2	TRBV28	NA	CASREGYGYTF	TGTGCCAGCAGGGAAGGCTATGGCTACACCTTC
few	TRBJ1-2	TRBV28	TRBD1	CASSFGQGAYGYTF	TGTGCCAGCAGTTTTGGACAGGGTGCCTATGGCTACACCTTC
NA	TRBJ2-2	TRBV11-2	NA	CASSVDQNTGELFF	TGTGCCAGCAGCGTAGATCAGAACACCGGGGAGCTGTTTTTT
NA	TRBJ1-1	TRBV19	TRBD1	CASSVRTGLNTEAFF	TGTGCCAGTAGTGTTCGGACAGGCCTGAACACTGAAGCTTTCTTT
NA	TRBJ1-1	TRBV2	NA	CASLPDTMNTEAFF	TGTGCCAGCCTTCCGGATACAATGAACACTGAAGCTTTCTTT
NA	TRBJ2-5	TRBV7-9	NA	CASSLEVRGVLETQYF	TGTGCCAGCAGCTTAGAGGTCAGGGGGGTTTTGGAGACCCAGTACTTC
NA	TRBJ2-3	TRBV7-9	TRBD1	CASSLWTGHYTQYF	TGTGCCAGCAGCTTGTGGACAGGTCATTATACGCAGTATTTT
NA	TRBJ1-3	TRBV7-9	NA	CASSVEYSDSGNTIYF	TGTGCCAGCAGCGTCGAGTACAGCGACTCTGGAAACACCATATATTTT
few	TRBJ2-7	TRBV6-6	NA	CASSAGTRSYEQYF	TGTGCCAGCAGCGCCGGGACTCGGTCCTACGAGCAGTACTTC
NA	TRBJ1-1	TRBV21-1	NA	CASSSGTEAFF	TGTGCCAGTTCGAGCGGCACTGAAGCTTTCTTT